The clone carrying this T cell receptor beta chain was seen just once. Its antigen is unknown. Libraries were prepared by immunoSEQ multiplex PCR; TCRdb keeps only in-frame clonotypes and omits some of them. The sample lists under 400,000 clones, approximately 88% occurring once. This record belongs to a study of cytomegalovirus exposure and HLA in healthy donors. Study findings and constraints: The finding came from a later analysis; first-cohort TCR clusters tended to co-occur in the 90 to 150 validation repertoires.

The sequenced sample was PBMCs. The source is a man aged 25 to 40 in good health and CMV-seronegative.

DNA for the CDR3: TGTGCCAGCAGCCCCGGAGGGGCAGGGGGCAGGCGTGGCTACACCTTC. It yields the protein CASSPGGAGGRRGYTF. The V call is TRBV5-4, the J call TRBJ1-2; TRBD1 aligns across 8 bases. After removal of 4 bases from V and 7 bases from J, the junction contained 15 bases not matched to a gene. CDR3 size: 16 residues. Germline values: CDR1 SGHNT, CDR2 YYREEE (reference sequence).